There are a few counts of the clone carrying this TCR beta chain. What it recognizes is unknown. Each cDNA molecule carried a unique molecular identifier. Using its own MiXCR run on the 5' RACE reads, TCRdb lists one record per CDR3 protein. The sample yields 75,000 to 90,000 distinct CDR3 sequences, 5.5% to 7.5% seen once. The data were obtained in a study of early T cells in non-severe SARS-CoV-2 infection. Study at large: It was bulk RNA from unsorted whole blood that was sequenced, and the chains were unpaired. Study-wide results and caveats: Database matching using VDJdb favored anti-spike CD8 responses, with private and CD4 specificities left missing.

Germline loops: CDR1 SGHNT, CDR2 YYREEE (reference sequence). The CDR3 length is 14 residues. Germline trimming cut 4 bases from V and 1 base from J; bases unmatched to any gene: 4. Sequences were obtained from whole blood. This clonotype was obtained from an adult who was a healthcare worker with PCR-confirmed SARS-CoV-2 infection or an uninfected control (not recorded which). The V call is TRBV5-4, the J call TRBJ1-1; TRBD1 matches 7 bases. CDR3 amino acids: CASSPRTGNTEAFF. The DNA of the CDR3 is TGTGCCAGCAGCCCCAGGACAGGGAACACTGAAGCTTTCTTT.